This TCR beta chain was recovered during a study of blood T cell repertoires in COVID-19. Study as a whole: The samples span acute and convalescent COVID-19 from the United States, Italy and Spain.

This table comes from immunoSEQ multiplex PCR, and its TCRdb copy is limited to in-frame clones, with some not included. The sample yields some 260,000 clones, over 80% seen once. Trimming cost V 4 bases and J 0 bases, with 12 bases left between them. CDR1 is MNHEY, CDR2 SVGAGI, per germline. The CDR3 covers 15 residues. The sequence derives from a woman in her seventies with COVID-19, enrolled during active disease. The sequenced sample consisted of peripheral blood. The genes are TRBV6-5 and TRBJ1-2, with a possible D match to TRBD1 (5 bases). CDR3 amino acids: CASSLRTTTNYGYTF. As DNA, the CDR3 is TGTGCCAGCAGTTTGAGGACAACCACTAACTATGGCTACACCTTC.